This T cell receptor (beta chain) originates from a study of T cells in localized non-small cell lung cancer. Points from the study as a whole: The study found T cell clonality highest in uninvolved adjacent lung, above tumor. Patients showing higher blood T cell density tended to see longer overall survival. Without multi-region sequencing, intratumor heterogeneity could not be excluded. When the top 100 tumor clones were examined, a median approximately 54 of them also appeared in the adjacent lung, which was paired and uninvolved.

Unmatched junction bases numbered 3, after V lost 2 bases and J lost 5 bases. In germline, CDR1 is LNHDA, CDR2 SQIVND (reference sequence). The CDR3 contains 14 residues. Concerning this clone itself: The target antigen is unknown.

TCRdb's copy holds only in-frame clones and misses some; the assay was immunoSEQ multiplex PCR. The table has some 85,000 clones, over 70% seen once; the top ten hold around 21%. The receptor's source is a man between 40 and 70 years old with stage II squamous cell lung carcinoma. The sequences come from PBMCs, collected before any cancer treatment. V is TRBV19 and J is TRBJ2-3; 8 bases align to TRBD1. CDR3 loop: CASSISDRGDTQYF. The CDR3 DNA reads as TGTGCCAGTAGTATAAGTGACAGGGGAGATACGCAGTATTTT.